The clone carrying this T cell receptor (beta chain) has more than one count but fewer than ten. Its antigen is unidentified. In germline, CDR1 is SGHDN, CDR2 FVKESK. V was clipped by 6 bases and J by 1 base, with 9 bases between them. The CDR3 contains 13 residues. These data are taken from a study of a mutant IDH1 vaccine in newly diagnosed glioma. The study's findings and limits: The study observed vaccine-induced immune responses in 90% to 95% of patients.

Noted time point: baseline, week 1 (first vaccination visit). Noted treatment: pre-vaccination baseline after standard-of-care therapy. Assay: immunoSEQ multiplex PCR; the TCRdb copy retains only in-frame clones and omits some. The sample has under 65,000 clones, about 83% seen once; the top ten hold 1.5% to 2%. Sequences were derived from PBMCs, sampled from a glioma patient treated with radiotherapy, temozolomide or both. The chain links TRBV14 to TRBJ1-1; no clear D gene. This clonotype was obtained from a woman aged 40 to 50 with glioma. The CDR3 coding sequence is TGTGCCAGCAGTAGGCGGCAGAACACTGAAGCTTTCTTT. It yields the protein CASSRRQNTEAFF.